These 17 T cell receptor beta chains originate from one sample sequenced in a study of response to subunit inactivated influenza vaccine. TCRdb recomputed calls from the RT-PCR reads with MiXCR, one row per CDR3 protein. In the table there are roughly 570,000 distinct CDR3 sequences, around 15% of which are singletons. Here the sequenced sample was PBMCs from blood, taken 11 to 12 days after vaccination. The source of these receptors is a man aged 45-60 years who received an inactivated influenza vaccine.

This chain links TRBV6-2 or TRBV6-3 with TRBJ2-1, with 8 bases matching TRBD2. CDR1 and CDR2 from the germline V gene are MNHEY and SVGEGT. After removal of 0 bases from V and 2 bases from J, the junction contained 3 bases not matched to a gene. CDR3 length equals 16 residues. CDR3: CASSYSPGGAYNEQFF. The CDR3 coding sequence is TGTGCCAGCAGTTACTCGCCCGGGGGGGCCTACAATGAGCAGTTCTTC.

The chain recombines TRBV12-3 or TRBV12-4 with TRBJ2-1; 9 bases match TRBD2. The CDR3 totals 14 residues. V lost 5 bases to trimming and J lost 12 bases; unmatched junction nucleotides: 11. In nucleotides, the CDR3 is TGTGCCAGCAGTCTAGGGGCTCGTAGCGGGGGGCAGTTCTTC. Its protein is CASSLGARSGGQFF.

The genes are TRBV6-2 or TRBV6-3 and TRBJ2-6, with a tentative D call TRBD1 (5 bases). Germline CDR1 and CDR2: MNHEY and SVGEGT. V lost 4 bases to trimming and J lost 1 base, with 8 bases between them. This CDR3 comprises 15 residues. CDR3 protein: CASSFRESGANVLTF. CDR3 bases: TGTGCCAGCAGTTTCAGGGAATCTGGGGCCAACGTCCTGACTTTC.

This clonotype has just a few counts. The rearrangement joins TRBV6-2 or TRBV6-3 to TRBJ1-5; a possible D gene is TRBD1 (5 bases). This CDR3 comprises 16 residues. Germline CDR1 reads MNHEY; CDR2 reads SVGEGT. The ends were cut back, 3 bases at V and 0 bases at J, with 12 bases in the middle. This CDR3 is CASSYAGILSNQPQHF. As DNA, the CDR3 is TGTGCCAGCAGTTATGCAGGGATCCTTAGCAATCAGCCCCAGCATTTT.

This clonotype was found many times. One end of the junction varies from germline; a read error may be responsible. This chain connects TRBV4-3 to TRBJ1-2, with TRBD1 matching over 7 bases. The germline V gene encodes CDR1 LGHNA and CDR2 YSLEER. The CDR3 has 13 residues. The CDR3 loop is CASSRDRNYGYTF. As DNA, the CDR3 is TGTGCCAGCAGCCGGGACAGAAACTATGGCTACACCTTC.

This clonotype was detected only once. DNA for the CDR3: TGTGCCAGCAGCTTAGCTCGGACGGGGGGCGCAGATACGCAGTATTTT. Its protein is CASSLARTGGADTQYF. The genes are TRBV7-2 and TRBJ2-3, with D possibly matching TRBD2 (7 bases). The V and J ends lost 0 bases and 4 bases respectively, with 14 bases between them. Germline V lookup: CDR1 SGHTA, CDR2 FQGNSA. CDR3 length: 16 residues. Combining the CDR3 with reference TRBV7-2 and TRBJ2-3 gives the whole variable domain GAGVSQSPSNKVTEKGKDVELRCDPISGHTALYWYRQSLGQGLEFLIYFQGNSAPDKSGLPSDRFSAERTGGSVSTLTIQRTQQEDSAVYLCASSLARTGGADTQYFGPGTRLTVL.

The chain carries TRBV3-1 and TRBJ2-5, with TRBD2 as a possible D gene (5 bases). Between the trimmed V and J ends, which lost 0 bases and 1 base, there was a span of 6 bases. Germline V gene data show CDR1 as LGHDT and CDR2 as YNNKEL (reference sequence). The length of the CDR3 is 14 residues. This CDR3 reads CASSQDGLQETQYF. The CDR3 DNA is TGTGCCAGCAGCCAAGACGGACTCCAAGAGACCCAGTACTTC.

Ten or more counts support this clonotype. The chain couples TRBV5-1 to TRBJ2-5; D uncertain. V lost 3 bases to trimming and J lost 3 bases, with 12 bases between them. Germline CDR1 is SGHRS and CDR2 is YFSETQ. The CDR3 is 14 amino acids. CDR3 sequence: CASSSPGSEETQYF. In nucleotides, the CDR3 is TGCGCCAGCAGCTCACCGGGTTCGGAAGAGACCCAGTACTTC.

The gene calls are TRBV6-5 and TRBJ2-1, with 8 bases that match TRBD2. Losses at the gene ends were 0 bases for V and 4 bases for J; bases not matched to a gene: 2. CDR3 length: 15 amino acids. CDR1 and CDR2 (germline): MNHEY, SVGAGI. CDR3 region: CASSYSASGYNEQFF. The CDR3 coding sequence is TGTGCCAGCAGTTACTCGGCTAGCGGGTACAATGAGCAGTTCTTC.

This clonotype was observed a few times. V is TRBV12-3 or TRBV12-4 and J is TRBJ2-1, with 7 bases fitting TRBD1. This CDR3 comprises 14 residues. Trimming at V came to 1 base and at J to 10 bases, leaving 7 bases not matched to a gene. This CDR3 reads CASSLVQEDREQFF. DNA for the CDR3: TGTGCCAGCAGTTTAGTCCAGGAGGACAGGGAGCAGTTCTTC.

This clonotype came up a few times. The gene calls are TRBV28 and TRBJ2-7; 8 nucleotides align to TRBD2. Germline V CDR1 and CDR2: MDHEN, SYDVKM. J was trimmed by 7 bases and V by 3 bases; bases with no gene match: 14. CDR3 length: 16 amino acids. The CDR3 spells CASSFLDGRASGEQYF. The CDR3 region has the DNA TGTGCCAGCAGTTTTTTAGACGGGAGGGCATCTGGGGAGCAGTACTTC.

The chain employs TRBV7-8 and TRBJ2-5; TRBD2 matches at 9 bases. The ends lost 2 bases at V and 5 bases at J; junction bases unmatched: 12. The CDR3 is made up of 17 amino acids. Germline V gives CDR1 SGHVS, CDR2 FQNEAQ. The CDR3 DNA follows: TGTGCCAGCAGCTTAAACCCCCAGCGGGGGGTCCGGGAGACCCAGTACTTC. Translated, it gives CASSLNPQRGVRETQYF. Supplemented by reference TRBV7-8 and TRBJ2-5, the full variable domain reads GAGVSQSPRYKVAKRGQDVALRCDPISGHVSLFWYQQALGQGPEFLTYFQNEAQLDKSGLPSDRFFAERPEGSVSTLKIQRTQQEDSAVYLCASSLNPQRGVRETQYFGPGTRLLVL.

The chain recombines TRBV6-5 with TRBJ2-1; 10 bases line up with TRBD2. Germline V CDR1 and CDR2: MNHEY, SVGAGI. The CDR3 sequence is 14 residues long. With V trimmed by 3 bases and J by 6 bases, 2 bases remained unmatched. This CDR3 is CASSYGTSVNEQFF. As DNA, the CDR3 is TGTGCCAGCAGTTATGGGACTAGCGTCAATGAGCAGTTCTTC.

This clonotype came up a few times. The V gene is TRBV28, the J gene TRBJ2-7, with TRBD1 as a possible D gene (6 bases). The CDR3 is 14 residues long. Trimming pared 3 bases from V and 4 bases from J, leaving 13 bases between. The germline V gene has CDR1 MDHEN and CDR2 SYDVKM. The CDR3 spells CASSFLGAGYEQYF. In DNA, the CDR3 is TGTGCCAGCAGTTTTTTGGGGGCCGGATACGAGCAGTACTTC.

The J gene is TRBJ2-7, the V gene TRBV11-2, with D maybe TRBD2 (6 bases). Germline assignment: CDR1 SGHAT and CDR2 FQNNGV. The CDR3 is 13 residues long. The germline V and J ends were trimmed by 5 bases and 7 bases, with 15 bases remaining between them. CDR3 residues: CASSPQRAGEQYF. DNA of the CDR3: TGTGCCAGCAGCCCCCAGAGGGCGGGGGAGCAGTACTTC.

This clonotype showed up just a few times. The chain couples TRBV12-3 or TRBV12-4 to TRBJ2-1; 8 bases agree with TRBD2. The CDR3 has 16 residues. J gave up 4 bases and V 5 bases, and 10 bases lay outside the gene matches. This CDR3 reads CASSPDGTSGYNEQFF. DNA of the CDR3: TGTGCCAGCAGTCCCGATGGAACTAGCGGATACAATGAGCAGTTCTTC.

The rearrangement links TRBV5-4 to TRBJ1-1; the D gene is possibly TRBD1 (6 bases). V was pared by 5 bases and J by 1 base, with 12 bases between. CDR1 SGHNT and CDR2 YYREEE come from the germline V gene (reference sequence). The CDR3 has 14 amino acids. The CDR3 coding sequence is TGTGCCAGCAGGGCGGGACATTCGAACACTGAAGCTTTCTTT. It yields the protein CASRAGHSNTEAFF.